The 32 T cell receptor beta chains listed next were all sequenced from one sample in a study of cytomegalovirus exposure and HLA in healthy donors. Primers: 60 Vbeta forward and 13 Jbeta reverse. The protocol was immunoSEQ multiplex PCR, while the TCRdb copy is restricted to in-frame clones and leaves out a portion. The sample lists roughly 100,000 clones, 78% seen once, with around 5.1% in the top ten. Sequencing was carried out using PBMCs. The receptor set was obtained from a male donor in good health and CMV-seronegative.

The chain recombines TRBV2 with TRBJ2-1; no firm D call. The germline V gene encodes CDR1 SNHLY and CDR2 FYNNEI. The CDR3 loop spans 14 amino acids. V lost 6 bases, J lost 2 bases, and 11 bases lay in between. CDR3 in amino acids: CASSEDLPYNEQFF. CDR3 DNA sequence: TGTGCCAGCAGCGAGGATTTACCCTACAATGAGCAGTTCTTC.

CDR3 nucleotide sequence: TGTGCCAGCAGTTACTTAGAGGGCACAGATACGCAGTATTTT. Protein product: CASSYLEGTDTQYF. The V call is TRBV6-5, the J call TRBJ2-3; D is unresolved. CDR3 size: 14 residues. Germline lookup yields CDR1 MNHEY and CDR2 SVGAGI. The ends were cut back, 1 base at V and 1 base at J, with 6 bases in the middle.

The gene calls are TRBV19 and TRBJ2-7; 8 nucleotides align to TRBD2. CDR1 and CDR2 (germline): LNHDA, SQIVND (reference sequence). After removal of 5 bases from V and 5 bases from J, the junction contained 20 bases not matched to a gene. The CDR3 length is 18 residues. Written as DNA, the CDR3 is TGTGCCAGTAGTCCGGCGATGGGTAGCGAGCGGGAGCAGCACGAGCAGTACTTC. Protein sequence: CASSPAMGSEREQHEQYF.

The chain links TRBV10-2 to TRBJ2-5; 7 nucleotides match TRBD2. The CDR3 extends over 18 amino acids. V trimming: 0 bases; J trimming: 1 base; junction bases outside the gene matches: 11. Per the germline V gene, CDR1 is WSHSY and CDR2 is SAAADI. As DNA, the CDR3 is TGCGCCAGCAGTGAGTCCGGGACTACCTACAGCCCCCAAGAGACCCAGTACTTC. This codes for CASSESGTTYSPQETQYF.

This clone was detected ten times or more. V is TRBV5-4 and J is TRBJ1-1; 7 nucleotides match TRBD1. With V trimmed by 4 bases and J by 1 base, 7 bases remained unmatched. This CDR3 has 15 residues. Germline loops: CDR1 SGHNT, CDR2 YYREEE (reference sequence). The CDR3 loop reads CASSALQGTNTEAFF. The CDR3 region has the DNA TGTGCCAGCAGCGCCCTACAGGGGACGAACACTGAAGCTTTCTTT.

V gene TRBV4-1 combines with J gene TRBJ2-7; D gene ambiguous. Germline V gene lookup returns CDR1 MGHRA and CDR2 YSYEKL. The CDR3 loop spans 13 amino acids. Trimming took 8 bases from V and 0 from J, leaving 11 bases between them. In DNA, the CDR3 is TGCGCCAGCCGCCCGACTGGCTCCTACGAGCAGTACTTC. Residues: CASRPTGSYEQYF.

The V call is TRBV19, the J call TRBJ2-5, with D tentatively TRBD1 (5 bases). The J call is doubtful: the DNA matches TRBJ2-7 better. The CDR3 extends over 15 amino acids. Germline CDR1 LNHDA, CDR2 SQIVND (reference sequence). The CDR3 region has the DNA TGTGCCAGTAGTATTGGCGACAGTAGCTCCTACGAGCAGTACTTC. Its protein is CASSIGDSSSYEQYF.

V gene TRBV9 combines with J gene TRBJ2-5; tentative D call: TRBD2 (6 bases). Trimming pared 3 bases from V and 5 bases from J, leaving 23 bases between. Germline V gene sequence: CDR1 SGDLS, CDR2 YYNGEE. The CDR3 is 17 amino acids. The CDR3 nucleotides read TGTGCCAGCAGCGCTGGAGGGCGCAGGGCGGGCTGGGAGACCCAGTACTTC. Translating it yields CASSAGGRRAGWETQYF.

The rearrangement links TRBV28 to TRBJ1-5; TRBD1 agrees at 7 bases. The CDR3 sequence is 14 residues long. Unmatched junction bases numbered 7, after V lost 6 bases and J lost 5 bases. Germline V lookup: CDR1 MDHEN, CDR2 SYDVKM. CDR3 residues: CASRWTGLHQPQHF. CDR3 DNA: TGTGCCAGCAGGTGGACAGGATTACATCAGCCCCAGCATTTT.

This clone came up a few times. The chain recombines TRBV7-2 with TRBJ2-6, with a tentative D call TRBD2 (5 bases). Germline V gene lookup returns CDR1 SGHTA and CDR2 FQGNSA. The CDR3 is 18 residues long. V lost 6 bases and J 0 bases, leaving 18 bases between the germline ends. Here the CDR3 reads CASRQSFGVHSGANVLTF. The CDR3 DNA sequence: TGTGCCAGCAGGCAGTCTTTCGGGGTACACTCTGGGGCCAACGTCCTGACTTTC.

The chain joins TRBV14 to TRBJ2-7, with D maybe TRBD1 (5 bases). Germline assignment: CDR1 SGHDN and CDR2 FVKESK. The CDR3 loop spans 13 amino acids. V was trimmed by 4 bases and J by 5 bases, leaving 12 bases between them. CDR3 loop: CASSPSTENEQYF. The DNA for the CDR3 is TGTGCCAGCAGCCCCTCGACAGAAAACGAGCAGTACTTC. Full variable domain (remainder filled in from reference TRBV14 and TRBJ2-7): EAGVTQFPSHSVIEKGQTVTLRCDPISGHDNLYWYRRVMGKEIKFLLHFVKESKQDESGMPNNRFLAERTGGTYSTLKVQPAELEDSGVYFCASSPSTENEQYFGPGTRLTVT.

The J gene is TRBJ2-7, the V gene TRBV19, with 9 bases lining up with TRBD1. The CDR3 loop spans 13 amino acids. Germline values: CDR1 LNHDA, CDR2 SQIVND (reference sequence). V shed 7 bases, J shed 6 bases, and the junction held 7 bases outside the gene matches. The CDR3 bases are TGTGCCAGTACCCCTACAGGGGGCGCCGAGCAGTACTTC. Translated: CASTPTGGAEQYF.

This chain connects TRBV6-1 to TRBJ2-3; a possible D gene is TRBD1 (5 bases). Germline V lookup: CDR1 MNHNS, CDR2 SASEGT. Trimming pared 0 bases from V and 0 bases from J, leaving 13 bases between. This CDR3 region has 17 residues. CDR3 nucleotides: TGTGCCAGCAGTGAAGCGGTCCAGGGAATAAGCACAGATACGCAGTATTTT. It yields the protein CASSEAVQGISTDTQYF.

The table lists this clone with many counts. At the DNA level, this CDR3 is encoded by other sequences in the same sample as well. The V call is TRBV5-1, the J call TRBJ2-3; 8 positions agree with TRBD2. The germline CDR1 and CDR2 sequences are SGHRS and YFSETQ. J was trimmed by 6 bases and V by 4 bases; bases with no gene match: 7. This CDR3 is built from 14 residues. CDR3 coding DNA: TGCGCCAGCAGCCAGGGACTAGTTACGGATACGCAGTATTTT. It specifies CASSQGLVTDTQYF.

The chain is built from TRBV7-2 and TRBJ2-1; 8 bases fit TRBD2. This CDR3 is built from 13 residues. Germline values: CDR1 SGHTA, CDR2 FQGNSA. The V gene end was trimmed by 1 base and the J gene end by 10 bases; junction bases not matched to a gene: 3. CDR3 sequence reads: CASSLGEREEQFF. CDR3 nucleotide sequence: TGTGCCAGCAGCTTAGGGGAGCGGGAGGAGCAGTTCTTC.

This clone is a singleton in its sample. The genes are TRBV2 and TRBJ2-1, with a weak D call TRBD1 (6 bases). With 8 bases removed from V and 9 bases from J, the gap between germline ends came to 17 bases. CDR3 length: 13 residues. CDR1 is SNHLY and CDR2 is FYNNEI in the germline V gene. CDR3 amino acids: CASGRTGLSEQFF. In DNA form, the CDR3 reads TGTGCCAGCGGTCGAACAGGGCTAAGTGAGCAGTTCTTC.

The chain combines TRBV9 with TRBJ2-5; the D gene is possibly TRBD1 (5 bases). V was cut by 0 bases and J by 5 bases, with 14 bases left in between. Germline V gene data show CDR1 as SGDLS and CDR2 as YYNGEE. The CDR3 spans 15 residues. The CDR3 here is CASSVGGSERETQYF. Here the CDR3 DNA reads TGTGCCAGCAGCGTAGGGGGCAGCGAGAGGGAGACCCAGTACTTC.

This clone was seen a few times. The CDR3 sequence is CASSYSYRASYEQYF. In DNA, the CDR3 is TGTGCCAGCAGTTACTCGTACAGGGCATCCTACGAGCAGTACTTC. The chain uses TRBV6-5 and TRBJ2-7; weak D call: TRBD1 (6 bases). Trimming took off 0 bases at V and 1 base at J, with 10 bases between the two ends. This CDR3 contains 15 residues. CDR1 and CDR2 (germline): MNHEY, SVGAGI.

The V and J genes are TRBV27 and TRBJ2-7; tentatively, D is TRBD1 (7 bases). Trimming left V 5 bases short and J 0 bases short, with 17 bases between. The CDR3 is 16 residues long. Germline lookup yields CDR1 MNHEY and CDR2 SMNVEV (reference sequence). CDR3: CASSKRSGGSSYEQYF. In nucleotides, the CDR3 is TGTGCCAGCAGTAAGCGATCAGGGGGGAGCTCCTACGAGCAGTACTTC.

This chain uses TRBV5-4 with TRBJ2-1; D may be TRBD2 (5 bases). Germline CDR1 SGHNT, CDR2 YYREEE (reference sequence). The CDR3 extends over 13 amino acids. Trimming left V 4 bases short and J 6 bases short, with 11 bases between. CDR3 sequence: CASSQDLANEQFF. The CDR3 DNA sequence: TGTGCCAGCAGCCAAGATCTAGCCAATGAGCAGTTCTTC.

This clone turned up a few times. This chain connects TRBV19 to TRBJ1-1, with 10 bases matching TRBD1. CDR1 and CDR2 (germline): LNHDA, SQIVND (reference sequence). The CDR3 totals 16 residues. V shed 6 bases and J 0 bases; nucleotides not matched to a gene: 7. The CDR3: CASRWTGGRMNTEAFF. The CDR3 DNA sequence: TGTGCCAGTAGGTGGACAGGGGGTCGAATGAACACTGAAGCTTTCTTT. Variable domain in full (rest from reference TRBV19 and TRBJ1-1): DGGITQSPKYLFRKEGQNVTLSCEQNLNHDAMYWYRQDPGQGLRLIYYSQIVNDFQKGDIAEGYSVSREKKESFPLTVTSAQKNPTAFYLCASRWTGGRMNTEAFFGQGTRLTVV.

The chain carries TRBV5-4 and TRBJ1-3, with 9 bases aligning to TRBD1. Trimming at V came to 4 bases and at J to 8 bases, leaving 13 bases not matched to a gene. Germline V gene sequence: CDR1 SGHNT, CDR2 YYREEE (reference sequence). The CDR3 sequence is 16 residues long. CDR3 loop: CASSKPGQGPGDTIYF. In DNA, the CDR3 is TGTGCCAGCAGCAAGCCGGGACAGGGCCCCGGGGACACCATATATTTT.

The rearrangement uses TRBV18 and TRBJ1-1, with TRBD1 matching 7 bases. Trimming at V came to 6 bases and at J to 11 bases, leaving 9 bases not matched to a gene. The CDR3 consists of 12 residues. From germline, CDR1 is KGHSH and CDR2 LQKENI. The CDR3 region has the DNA TGTGCCAGCTCCGTTCAGGGACAGATGGCTTTCTTT. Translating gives CASSVQGQMAFF.

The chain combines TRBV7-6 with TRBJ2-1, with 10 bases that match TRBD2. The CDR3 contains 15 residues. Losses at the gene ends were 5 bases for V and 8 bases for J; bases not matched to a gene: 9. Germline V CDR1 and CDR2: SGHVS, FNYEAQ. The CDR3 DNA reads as TGTGCCAGCAGCCCCCAAGCTAGCGGGAGCGATGAGCAGTTCTTC. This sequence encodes CASSPQASGSDEQFF. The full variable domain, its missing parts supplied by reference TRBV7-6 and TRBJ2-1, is GAGVSQSPRYKVTKRGQDVALRCDPISGHVSLYWYRQALGQGPEFLTYFNYEAQQDKSGLPNDRFSAERPEGSISTLTIQRTEQRDSAMYRCASSPQASGSDEQFFGPGTRLTVL.

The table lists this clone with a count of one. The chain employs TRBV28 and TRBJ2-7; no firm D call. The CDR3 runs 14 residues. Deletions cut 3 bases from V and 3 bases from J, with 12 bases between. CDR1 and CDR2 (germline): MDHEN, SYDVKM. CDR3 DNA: TGTGCCAGCAGTTTGCCCCTTCAGGACTACGAGCAGTACTTC. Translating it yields CASSLPLQDYEQYF.

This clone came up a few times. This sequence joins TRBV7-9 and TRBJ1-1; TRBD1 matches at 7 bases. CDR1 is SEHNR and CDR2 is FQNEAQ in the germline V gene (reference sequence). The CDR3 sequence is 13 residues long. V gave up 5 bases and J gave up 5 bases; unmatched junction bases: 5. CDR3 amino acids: CASSPRTGTEAFF. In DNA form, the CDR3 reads TGTGCCAGCAGCCCACGGACAGGTACTGAAGCTTTCTTT.

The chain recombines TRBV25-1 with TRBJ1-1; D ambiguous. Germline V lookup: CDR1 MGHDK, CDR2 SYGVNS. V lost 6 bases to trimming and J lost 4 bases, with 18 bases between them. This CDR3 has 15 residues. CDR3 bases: TGTGCCAGCAGCAGAACGGGTTCTTGGTCCACTGAAGCTTTCTTT. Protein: CASSRTGSWSTEAFF.

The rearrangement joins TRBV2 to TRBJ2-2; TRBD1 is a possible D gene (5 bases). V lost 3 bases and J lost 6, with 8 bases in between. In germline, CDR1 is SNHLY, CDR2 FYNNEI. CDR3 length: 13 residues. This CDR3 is CASSDLGPGELFF. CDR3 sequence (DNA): TGTGCCAGCAGTGATCTGGGGCCCGGGGAGCTGTTTTTT.

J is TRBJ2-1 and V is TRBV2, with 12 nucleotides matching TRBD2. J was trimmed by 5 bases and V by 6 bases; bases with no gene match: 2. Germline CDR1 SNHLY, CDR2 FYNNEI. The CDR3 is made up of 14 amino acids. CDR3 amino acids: CASSRLAGDNEQFF. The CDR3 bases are TGTGCCAGCAGCAGACTAGCGGGGGACAATGAGCAGTTCTTC.

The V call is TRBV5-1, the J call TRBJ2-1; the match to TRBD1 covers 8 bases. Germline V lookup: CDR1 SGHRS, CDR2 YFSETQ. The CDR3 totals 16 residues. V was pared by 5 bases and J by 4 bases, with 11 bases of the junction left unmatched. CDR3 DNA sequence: TGCGCCAGCAGGCGCCGCCGACAGGGGATATACAATGAGCAGTTCTTC. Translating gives CASRRRRQGIYNEQFF.

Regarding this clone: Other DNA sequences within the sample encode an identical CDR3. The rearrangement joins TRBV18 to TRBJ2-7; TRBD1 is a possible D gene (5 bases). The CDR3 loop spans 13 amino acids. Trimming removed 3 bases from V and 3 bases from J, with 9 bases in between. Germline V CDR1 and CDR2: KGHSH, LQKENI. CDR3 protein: CASSPGQIYEQYF. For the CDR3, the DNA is TGTGCCAGCTCACCGGGGCAGATCTACGAGCAGTACTTC. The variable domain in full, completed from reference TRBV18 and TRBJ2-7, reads NAGVMQNPRHLVRRRGQEARLRCSPMKGHSHVYWYRQLPEEGLKFMVYLQKENIIDESGMPKERFSAEFPKEGPSILRIQQVVRGDSAAYFCASSPGQIYEQYFGPGTRLTVT.

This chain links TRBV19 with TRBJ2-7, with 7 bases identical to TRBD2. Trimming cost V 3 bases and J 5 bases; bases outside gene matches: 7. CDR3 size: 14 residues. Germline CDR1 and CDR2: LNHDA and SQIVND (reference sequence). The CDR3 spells CASSMLADRDEQYF. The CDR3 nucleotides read TGTGCCAGTAGTATGCTAGCGGATAGGGACGAGCAGTACTTC.